This entry describes one TCR beta chain. Its antigen is unknown. The sample belongs to a study of identical twins. A universal primer site came from template switching; cDNA carried unique molecular identifiers. TCRdb processed the 5' RACE reads anew with MiXCR; each CDR3 protein has one entry. The sample includes 230,000 or so distinct CDR3 sequences, about 8.3% of them seen just once. The donor group consisted entirely of healthy Caucasians. Per the germline V gene, CDR1 is DFQATT and CDR2 is SNEGSKA (reference sequence). The V end was cut by 6 bases, the J end by 3 bases, with 18 bases between. CDR3 size: 15 residues. Points from the study as a whole: Within cord blood, abundant beta clonotypes carried fewer insertions, but memory repertoires showed no such trend. The study reached conclusions through statistical analysis that was cross-sectional, not following the same donors.

The sample also formed part of further work on yellow fever vaccine responses in identical twins.

The sample comprised CD8+ T cells sorted from blood. The rearrangement joins TRBV20-1 to TRBJ2-1, with no clear D. This clonotype was sampled from a young woman in good health. The CDR3 bases are TGCAGTGCCCCCCCCGTTTTTACGGACTACAATGAGCAGTTCTTC. Encoded protein: CSAPPVFTDYNEQFF.